This paragraph reports one T cell receptor (beta chain). This clonotype has just a few counts. The specificity of this receptor is unknown. No qualities accompany the bases; no much larger clone lies one base away. Reading the germline V gene (reference sequence) gives CDR1 SEHNR and CDR2 FQNEAQ. Trimmed from V: 5 bases; trimmed from J: 4 bases; junction bases lacking a gene match: 5. The CDR3 holds 14 amino acids from the cysteine to the phenylalanine. Only CDR3 DNA is held: 42 bases, read in frame from base 1. The data derive from a study of CD8 T cells in ankylosing spondylitis (TCRdb year 2017). For the wider study: The study profiled T cell receptor beta repertoires in healthy donors and ankylosing spondylitis patients to find disease-linked TCR variants. The full study cohort comprised around 23 ankylosing spondylitis patients and 85 to 120 healthy donors. Peripheral blood was sampled, and synovial fluid was additionally collected from ankylosing spondylitis patients.

What the authors observed across the whole study: Blood from ankylosing spondylitis patients appeared to be characterized by a TCR beta motif made up of under ten highly homologous amino acid variants. According to the report, matched synovial fluid samples from ankylosing spondylitis patients were significantly enriched for the disease-linked clones. The disease-linked clones had a CD8+ phenotype and were found at relatively low frequencies in peripheral blood. Some motif variants had previously been reported in the synovial fluid and blood of reactive arthritis patients, which suggests shared mechanisms of disease initiation.

Sequencing used an Illumina HiSeq 2500. TCR beta libraries were prepared by quantitative 5'-RACE with molecular barcodes. On the study's bioinformatics: A new computational method, built on a probabilistic model of VDJ rearrangement, was used to identify disease-linked TCR variants. TCRdb reprocessed the public reads (quality trimming at Q25 with fastp, clone calling with MiXCR) and kept in-frame beta chains. For every CDR3 protein sequence, its rows merge into one entry that carries the most common genes and DNA. These V and J calls originate from TCRdb's pipeline instead of the authors' own analysis. The sample table shows under 450,000 distinct CDR3 sequences, and approximately 22% are seen once. The leading ten clones occupy 13% of the sample.

The rearrangement combines TRBV7-9 with TRBJ2-5, with TRBD1 matching 9 junction bases. This receptor was identified in a male donor with ankylosing spondylitis or in good health (not recorded which). The source material was blood, either unsorted or a sorted T cell fraction (not recorded which). The CDR3 here reads CASSPGTGTETQYF. The bases are TGTGCCAGCAGCCCCGGGACAGGGACAGAGACCCAGTACTTC.